The rows below give T cell receptor beta chains drawn from one sample of a study of blood T cell repertoires in COVID-19. Produced via immunoSEQ multiplex PCR; TCRdb's table is partial and in-frame only. Among 40,000 to 55,000 clones listed, about 92% were seen once. Sample: peripheral blood. Receptor source: a man aged 50-59 years with COVID-19, enrolled during active disease. Each CDR3 is given without its conserved first and last residue.

j_gene,v_gene,CDR3aa
TRBJ1-5,TRBV2,ASNSGRQPQH
TRBJ2-1,TRBV24-1,ATSDPSTSGRADEQF
TRBJ2-2,TRBV18,ASLETVDTGELF
TRBJ1-5,TRBV6-5,ASSLRTGNQPQH
TRBJ2-3,TRBV5-1,ASSLAVASGSTDTQY
TRBJ1-1,TRBV7-2,AADRLNTEAF
TRBJ2-7,TRBV7-9,ASSLTLAGVGEQY
TRBJ1-5,TRBV2,ASSGEAPTQPQH
TRBJ1-2,TRBV9,ASSGVPGTPYGYT
TRBJ2-1,TRBV11-2,ASSLDGWSSSYNEQF
TRBJ2-7,TRBV14,ASSQGPPLLALSYEQY
TRBJ2-7,TRBV11-2,ASSWTPGQGTSYEQY
TRBJ2-1,TRBV7-2,ASSAQGYSYNEQF
TRBJ1-5,TRBV7-8,ASSPGTAYSNQPQH
TRBJ2-7,TRBV5-1,ASREGTGAYEQY
TRBJ2-2,TRBV19,ASRVDRGDTGELF
TRBJ1-1,TRBV19,ASSPGQGNTEAF
TRBJ2-2,TRBV2,ASGPGQDNTGELF
TRBJ1-5,TRBV28,ASSPYTGNQPQH
TRBJ1-2,TRBV5-5,ASSLGGANYGYT
TRBJ2-7,TRBV7-8,ASRAGQGSYEQY
TRBJ2-2,TRBV27,ASSPGTPYPGELF
TRBJ1-6,TRBV30,AWSIQGGSYNSPLH
TRBJ1-2,TRBV28,ASRPGNGYT
TRBJ1-2,TRBV4-1,ASSFLSPTGLNGYT
TRBJ1-3,TRBV11-2,ASSSLRGLRGPSGNTIY
TRBJ2-7,TRBV7-7,ASSPTESSYEQY
TRBJ1-3,TRBV9,ASSVVPGWVSGNTIY
TRBJ2-7,TRBV5-5,ASSVTSGAYEQY
TRBJ1-1,TRBV5-4,ASSTGTRILNTEAF
TRBJ2-1,TRBV6-1,ASSEASGWIPEQF
TRBJ1-5,TRBV10-3,AISESEYSNQPQH
TRBJ1-4,TRBV29-1,SVIGGVATNEKLF